A few counts support the clone carrying this TCR beta chain. No antigen is known for it. A junction end diverges from the germline sequence, so it may reflect a read error. This record comes from a study of beta chain features in type 1 diabetes. General study findings and limits: There was a moderate but significant shortening of TCRB CDR3s in all four CD4+ subsets of Type 1 diabetes patients.

Since all of the isolated RNA was reverse transcribed, expressed TCRB transcripts were what got sequenced. The table came from immunoSEQ multiplex PCR; TCRdb's copy has only in-frame clones and leaves some out. This table has 300,000 or so clones, over 11% appearing once. The source material was naive CD4+ T cells from blood. The sequence was obtained from a man aged 25-40 years with type 1 diabetes.

The CDR3 sequence is CAWTQRQGNPEAFF. The CDR3, as DNA: TGTGCCTGGACCCAAAGACAGGGGAACCCTGAAGCTTTCTTT. The genes are TRBV30 and TRBJ1-1, with TRBD1 identical over 8 bases. Germline CDR1 and CDR2: GTSNPN and SVGIG (reference sequence). This CDR3 has 14 amino acids.